This T cell receptor (beta chain) appears in the sequencing data of a study of T cells in Graves' hyperthyroidism and ophthalmopathy. Researchers took RNA transcripts and amplified the TCR beta CDR3 regions from them. With the HTBI primer set, the TCR CDR3 went through a first round of RT-PCR. MiXCR, run by TCRdb on the multiplex PCR reads, gives a single entry per CDR3 protein. This repertoire shows a few hundred thousand distinct CDR3 sequences, roughly 14% found once; its top ten account for 20%. In the case of this clonotype: Antigen specificity is unknown.

Study outcomes and limitations: Most thyroid-expanded clonotypes above 0.001 were also found in blood.

This CDR3 is built from 15 residues. Germline V gene lookup returns CDR1 SGHVS and CDR2 FNYEAQ. The V end lost 3 bases, the J end lost 0 bases, and 6 bases lay between the germline ends. This chain links TRBV7-6 with TRBJ2-6; D is undetermined. This TCR was recovered from a man aged 25-40 years with Graves' hyperthyroidism that later progressed to Graves' ophthalmopathy. Sequencing was performed on blood. The CDR3 coding sequence is TGTGCCAGCAGCTTTGACGTCTCTGGGGCCAACGTCCTGACTTTC. Protein: CASSFDVSGANVLTF.